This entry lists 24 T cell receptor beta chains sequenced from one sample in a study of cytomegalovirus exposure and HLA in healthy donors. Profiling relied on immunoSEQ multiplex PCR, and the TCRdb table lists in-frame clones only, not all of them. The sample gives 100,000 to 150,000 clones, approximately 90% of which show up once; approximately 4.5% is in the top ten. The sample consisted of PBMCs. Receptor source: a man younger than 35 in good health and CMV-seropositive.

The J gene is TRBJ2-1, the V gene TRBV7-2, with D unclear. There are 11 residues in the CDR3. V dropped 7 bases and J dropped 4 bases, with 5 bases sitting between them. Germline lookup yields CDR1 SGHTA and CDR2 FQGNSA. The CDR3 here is CASTLYNEQFF. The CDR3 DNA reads TGTGCCAGCACCCTTTACAATGAGCAGTTCTTC.

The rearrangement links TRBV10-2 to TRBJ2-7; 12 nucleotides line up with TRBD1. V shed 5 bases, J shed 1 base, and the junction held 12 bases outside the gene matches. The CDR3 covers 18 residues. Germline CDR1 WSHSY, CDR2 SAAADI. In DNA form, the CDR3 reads TGCGCCAGCAGTCCCGGGACAGGGGGCCGGGGCCTTTCCTACGAGCAGTACTTC. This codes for CASSPGTGGRGLSYEQYF.

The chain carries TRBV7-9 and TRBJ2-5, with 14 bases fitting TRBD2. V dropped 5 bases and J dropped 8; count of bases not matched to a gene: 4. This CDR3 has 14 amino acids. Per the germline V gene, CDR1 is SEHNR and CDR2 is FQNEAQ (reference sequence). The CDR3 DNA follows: TGTGCCAGCAGCCCAGGGACTAGCGGGGGAACCCAGTACTTC. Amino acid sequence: CASSPGTSGGTQYF.

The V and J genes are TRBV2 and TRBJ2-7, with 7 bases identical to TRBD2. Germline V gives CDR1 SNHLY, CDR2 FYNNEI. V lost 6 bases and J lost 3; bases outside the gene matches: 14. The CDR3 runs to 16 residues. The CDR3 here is CASSQLAREGYYEQYF. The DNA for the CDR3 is TGTGCCAGCAGCCAACTCGCCAGGGAGGGATACTACGAGCAGTACTTC.

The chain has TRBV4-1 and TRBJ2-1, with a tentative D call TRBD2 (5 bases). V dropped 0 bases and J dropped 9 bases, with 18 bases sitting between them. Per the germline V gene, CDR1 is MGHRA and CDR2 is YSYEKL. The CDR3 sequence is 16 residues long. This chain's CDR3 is CASSQDSAGSWGEQFF. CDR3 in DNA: TGCGCCAGCAGCCAAGATAGCGCAGGTTCCTGGGGTGAGCAGTTCTTC.

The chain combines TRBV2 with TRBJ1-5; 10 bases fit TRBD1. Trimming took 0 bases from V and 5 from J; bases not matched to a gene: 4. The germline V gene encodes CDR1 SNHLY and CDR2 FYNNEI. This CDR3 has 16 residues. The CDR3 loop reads CASSEAQGQGYQPQHF. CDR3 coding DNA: TGTGCCAGCAGTGAAGCGCAGGGACAGGGGTATCAGCCCCAGCATTTT.

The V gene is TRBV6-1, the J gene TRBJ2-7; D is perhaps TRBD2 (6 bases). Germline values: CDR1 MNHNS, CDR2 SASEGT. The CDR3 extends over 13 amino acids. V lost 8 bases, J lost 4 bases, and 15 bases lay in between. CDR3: CASLGEVGYEQYF. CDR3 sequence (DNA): TGTGCCAGCCTCGGGGAGGTGGGGTACGAGCAGTACTTC.

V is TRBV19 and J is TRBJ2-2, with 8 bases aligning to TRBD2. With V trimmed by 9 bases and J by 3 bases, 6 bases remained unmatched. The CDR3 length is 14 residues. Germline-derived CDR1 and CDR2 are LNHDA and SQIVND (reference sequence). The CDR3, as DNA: TGTGCCAGCCGGGGGGGCGTGTACACCGGGGAGCTGTTTTTT. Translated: CASRGGVYTGELFF.

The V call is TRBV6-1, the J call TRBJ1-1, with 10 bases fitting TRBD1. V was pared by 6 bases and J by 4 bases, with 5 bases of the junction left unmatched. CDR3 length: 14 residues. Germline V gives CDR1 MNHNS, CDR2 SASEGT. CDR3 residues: CASRQGQGSTEAFF. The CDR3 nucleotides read TGTGCCAGCAGGCAGGGACAGGGGAGCACTGAAGCTTTCTTT.

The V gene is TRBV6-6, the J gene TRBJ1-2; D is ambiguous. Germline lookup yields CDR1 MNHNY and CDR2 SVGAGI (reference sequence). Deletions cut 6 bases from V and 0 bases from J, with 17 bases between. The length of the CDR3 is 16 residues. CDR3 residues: CASSPLSTGANYGYTF. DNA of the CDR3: TGTGCCAGCAGCCCTCTCTCGACGGGAGCTAACTATGGCTACACCTTC.

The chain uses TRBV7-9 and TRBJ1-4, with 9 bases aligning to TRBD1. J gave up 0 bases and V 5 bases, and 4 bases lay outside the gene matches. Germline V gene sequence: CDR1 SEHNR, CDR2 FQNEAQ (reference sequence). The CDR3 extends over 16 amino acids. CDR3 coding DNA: TGTGCCAGCAGCCGACAGGGGGACGCAACTAATGAAAAACTGTTTTTT. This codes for CASSRQGDATNEKLFF.

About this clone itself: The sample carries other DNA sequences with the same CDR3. The CDR3 reads CASSGDRGNYGYTF. The CDR3 coding sequence is TGTGCCAGCAGTGGGGACAGAGGGAACTATGGCTACACCTTC. The chain has TRBV2 and TRBJ1-2; 7 bases map to TRBD1. V shed 4 bases and J 2 bases; nucleotides not matched to a gene: 4. CDR1 is SNHLY, CDR2 FYNNEI, per germline. The CDR3 consists of 14 residues.

CDR3 sequence: CASSLHSRETQYF. In DNA, the CDR3 is TGTGCCAGCAGCTTACACAGTCGAGAGACCCAGTACTTC. The genes are TRBV7-9 and TRBJ2-5, with unresolved D. V was pared by 2 bases and J by 4 bases, with 8 bases between. Germline V gene data show CDR1 as SEHNR and CDR2 as FQNEAQ (reference sequence). The CDR3 spans 13 residues. The whole variable domain, remainder taken from reference TRBV7-9 and TRBJ2-5, is DTGVSQNPRHKITKRGQNVTFRCDPISEHNRLYWYRQTLGQGPEFLTYFQNEAQLEKSRLLSDRFSAERPKGSFSTLEIQRTEQGDSAMYLCASSLHSRETQYFGPGTRLLVL.

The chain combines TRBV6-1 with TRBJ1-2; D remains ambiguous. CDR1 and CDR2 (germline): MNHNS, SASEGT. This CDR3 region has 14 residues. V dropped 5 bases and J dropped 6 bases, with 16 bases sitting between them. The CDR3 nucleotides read TGTGCCAGCAGTCCCGGAGGTCTCACTAATGGCTACACCTTC. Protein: CASSPGGLTNGYTF.

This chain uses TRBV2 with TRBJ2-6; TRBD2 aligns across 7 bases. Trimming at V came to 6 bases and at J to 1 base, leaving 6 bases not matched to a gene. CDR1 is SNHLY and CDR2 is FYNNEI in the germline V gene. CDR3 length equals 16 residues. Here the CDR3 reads CASSDLRGSGANVLTF. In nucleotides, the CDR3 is TGTGCCAGCAGCGACCTGCGGGGGTCTGGGGCCAACGTCCTGACTTTC.

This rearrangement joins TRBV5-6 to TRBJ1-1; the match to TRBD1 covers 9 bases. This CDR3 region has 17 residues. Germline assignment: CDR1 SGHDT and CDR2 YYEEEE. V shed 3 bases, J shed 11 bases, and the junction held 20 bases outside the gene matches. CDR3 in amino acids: CASSSLGPQGAGRDAFF. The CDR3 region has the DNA TGTGCCAGCAGCTCTTTGGGACCACAGGGGGCTGGTCGGGATGCTTTCTTT.

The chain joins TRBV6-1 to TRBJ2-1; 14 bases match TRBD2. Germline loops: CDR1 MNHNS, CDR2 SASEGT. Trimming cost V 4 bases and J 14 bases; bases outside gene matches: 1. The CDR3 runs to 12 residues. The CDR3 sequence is CASSGGLAGEFF. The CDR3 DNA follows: TGTGCCAGCAGTGGGGGACTAGCGGGGGAGTTCTTC.

CDR3 in DNA: TGTGCCAGCAGTGCCGTCGGGACAACTCAGCCCCAGCATTTT. Translating it yields CASSAVGTTQPQHF. The chain employs TRBV6-1 and TRBJ1-5; tentative D call: TRBD1 (6 bases). This CDR3 has 14 amino acids. V lost 4 bases and J lost 6, with 13 bases in between. Germline V lookup: CDR1 MNHNS, CDR2 SASEGT.

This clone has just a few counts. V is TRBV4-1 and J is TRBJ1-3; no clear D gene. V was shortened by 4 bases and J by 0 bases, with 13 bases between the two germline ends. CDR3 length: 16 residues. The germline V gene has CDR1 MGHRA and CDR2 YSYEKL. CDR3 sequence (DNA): TGCGCCAGCAGCCGCGCCATGCTGAGCTCTGGAAACACCATATATTTT. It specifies CASSRAMLSSGNTIYF.

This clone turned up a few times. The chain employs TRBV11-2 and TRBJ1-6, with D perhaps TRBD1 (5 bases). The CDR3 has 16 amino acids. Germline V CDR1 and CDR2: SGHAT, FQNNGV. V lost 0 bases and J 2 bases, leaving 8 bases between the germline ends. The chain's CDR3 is CASSLEGGTYNSPLHF. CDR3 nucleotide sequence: TGTGCCAGCAGCTTAGAGGGGGGAACCTATAATTCACCCCTCCACTTT. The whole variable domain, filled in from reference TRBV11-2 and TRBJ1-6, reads EAGVAQSPRYKIIEKRQSVAFWCNPISGHATLYWYQQILGQGPKLLIQFQNNGVVDDSQLPKDRFSAERLKGVDSTLKIQPAKLEDSAVYLCASSLEGGTYNSPLHFGNGTRLTVT.

The chain's CDR3 is CASDQNQGGGSNSPLHF. In DNA, the CDR3 is TGTGCCAGCGACCAGAACCAGGGAGGAGGCTCGAATTCACCCCTCCACTTT. V and J are TRBV7-9 and TRBJ1-6; a possible D gene is TRBD1 (5 bases). CDR1 and CDR2 from the germline V gene are SEHNR and FQNEAQ (reference sequence). Trimming pared 8 bases from V and 7 bases from J, leaving 24 bases between. There are 17 residues in the CDR3.

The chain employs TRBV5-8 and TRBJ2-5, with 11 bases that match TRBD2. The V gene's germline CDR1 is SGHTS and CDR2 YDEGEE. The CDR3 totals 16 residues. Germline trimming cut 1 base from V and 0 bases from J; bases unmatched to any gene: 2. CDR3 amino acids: CASSLMGLADQETQYF. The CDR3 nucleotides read TGTGCCAGCAGCTTGATGGGACTAGCGGACCAAGAGACCCAGTACTTC.

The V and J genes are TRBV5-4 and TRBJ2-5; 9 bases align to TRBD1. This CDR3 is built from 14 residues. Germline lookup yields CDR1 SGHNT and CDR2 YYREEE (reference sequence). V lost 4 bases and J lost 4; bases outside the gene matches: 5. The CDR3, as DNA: TGTGCCAGCAGCCATCCGGGACAGGGAGAGACCCAGTACTTC. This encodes CASSHPGQGETQYF. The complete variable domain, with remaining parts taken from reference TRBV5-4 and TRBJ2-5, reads ETGVTQSPTHLIKTRGQQVTLRCSSQSGHNTVSWYQQALGQGPQFIFQYYREEENGRGNFPPRFSGLQFPNYSSELNVNALELDDSALYLCASSHPGQGETQYFGPGTRLLVL.

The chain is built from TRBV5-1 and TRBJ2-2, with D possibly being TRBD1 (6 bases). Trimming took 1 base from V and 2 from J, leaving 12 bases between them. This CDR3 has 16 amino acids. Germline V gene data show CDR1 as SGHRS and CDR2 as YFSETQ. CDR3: CASSLTGTLNTGELFF. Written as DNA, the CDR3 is TGCGCCAGCAGCTTGACCGGGACACTTAACACCGGGGAGCTGTTTTTT.